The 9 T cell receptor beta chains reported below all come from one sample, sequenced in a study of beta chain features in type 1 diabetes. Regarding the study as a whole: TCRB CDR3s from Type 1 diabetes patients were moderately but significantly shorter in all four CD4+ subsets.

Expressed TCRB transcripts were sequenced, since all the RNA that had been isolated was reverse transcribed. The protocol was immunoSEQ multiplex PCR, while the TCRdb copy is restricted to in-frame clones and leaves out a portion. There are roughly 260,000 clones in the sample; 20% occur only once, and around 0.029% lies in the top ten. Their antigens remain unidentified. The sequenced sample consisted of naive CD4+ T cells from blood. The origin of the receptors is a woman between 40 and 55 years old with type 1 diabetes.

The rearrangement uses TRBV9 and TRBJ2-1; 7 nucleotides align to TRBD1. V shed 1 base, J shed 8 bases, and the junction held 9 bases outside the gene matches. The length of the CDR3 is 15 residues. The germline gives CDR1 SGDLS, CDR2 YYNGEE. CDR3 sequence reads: CASSVRGQTTDEQFF. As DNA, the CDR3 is TGTGCCAGCAGCGTACGGGGACAGACGACGGATGAGCAGTTCTTC.

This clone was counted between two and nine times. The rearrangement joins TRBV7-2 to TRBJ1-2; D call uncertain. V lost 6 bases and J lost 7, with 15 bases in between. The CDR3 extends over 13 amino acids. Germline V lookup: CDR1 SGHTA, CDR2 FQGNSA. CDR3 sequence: CASSYEGSGGYTF. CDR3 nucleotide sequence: TGTGCCAGCAGTTACGAGGGTTCTGGTGGCTACACCTTC.

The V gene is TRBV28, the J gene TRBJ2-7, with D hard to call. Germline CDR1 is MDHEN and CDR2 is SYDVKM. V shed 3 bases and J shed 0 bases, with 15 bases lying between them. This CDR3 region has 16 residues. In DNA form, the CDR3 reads TGTGCCAGCAGTTTGTATTCCGCTCAGGACTCCTACGAGCAGTACTTC. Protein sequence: CASSLYSAQDSYEQYF.

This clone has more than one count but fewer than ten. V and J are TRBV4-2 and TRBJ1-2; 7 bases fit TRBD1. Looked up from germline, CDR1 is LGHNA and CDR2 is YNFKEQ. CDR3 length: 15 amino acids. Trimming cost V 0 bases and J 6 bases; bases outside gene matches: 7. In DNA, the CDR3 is TGTGCCAGCAGCCAAGATCAGAACAGGGGAGATGGCTACACCTTC. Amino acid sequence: CASSQDQNRGDGYTF.

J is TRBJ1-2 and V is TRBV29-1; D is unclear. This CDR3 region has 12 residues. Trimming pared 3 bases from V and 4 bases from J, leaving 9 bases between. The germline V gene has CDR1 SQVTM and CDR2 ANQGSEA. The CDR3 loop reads CSVDRERYGYTF. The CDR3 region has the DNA TGCAGCGTTGATAGGGAGCGCTATGGCTACACCTTC.

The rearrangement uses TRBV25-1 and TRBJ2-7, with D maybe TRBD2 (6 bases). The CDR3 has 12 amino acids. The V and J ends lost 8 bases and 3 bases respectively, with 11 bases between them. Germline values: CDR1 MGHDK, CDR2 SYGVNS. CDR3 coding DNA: TGTGCCAGCGGGAGGCTCGGCTACGAGCAGTACTTC. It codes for CASGRLGYEQYF.

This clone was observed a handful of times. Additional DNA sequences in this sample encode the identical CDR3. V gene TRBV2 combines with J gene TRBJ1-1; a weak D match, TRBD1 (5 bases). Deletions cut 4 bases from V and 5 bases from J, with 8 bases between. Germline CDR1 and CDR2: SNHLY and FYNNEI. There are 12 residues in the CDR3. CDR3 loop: CASSAGGTEAFF. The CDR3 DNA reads TGTGCCAGCAGTGCCGGGGGGACTGAAGCTTTCTTT. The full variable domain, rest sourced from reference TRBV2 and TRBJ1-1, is EPEVTQTPSHQVTQMGQEVILRCVPISNHLYFYWYRQILGQKVEFLVSFYNNEISEKSEIFDDQFSVERPDGSNFTLKIRSTKLEDSAMYFCASSAGGTEAFFGQGTRLTVV.

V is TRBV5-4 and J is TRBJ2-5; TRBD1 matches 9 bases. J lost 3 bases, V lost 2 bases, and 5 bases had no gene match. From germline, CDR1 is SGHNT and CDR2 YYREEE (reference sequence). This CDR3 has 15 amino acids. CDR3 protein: CASSFGQGREETQYF. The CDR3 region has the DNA TGTGCCAGCAGCTTCGGACAGGGGCGGGAAGAGACCCAGTACTTC.

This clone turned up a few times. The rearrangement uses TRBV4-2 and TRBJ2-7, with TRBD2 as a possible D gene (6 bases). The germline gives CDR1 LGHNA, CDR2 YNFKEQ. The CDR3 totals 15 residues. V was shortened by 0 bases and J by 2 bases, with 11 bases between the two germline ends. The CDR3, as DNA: TGTGCCAGCAGCCAAGAATTGGAGGGCCCCTACGAGCAGTACTTC. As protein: CASSQELEGPYEQYF.